Sequencing of this TCR beta chain was carried out in a study of breast tumors, draining lymph nodes, adjacent tissues. The study, taken as a whole, reports: Tumor repertoires ranked between lymph nodes and nontumor tissue in diversity, with V and J gene preferences.

TCRdb fed the multiplex PCR reads into MiXCR, producing one record per CDR3 protein. The table has 150,000 to 200,000 distinct CDR3 sequences, approximately 33% seen once; the top ten hold less than 4%. This clonotype was counted many times. What it recognizes is unknown. The V and J ends lost 5 bases and 0 bases, in that order; junction bases with no gene match: 9. Germline values: CDR1 SEHNR, CDR2 FQNEAQ (reference sequence). This CDR3 has 17 residues. Breast cancer patients provided tissue from their axillary draining lymph nodes. The chain joins TRBV7-9 to TRBJ2-1; 8 bases fit TRBD2. The origin of this receptor is a female donor with breast cancer. Some clones in this sample may be carry-over from other donors' samples. Source material: axillary lymph node tissue. The CDR3 region has the DNA TGTGCCAGCAGCCTTGGGGCCCTAGCGGGCTCCTACAATGAGCAGTTCTTC. It is translated as CASSLGALAGSYNEQFF.